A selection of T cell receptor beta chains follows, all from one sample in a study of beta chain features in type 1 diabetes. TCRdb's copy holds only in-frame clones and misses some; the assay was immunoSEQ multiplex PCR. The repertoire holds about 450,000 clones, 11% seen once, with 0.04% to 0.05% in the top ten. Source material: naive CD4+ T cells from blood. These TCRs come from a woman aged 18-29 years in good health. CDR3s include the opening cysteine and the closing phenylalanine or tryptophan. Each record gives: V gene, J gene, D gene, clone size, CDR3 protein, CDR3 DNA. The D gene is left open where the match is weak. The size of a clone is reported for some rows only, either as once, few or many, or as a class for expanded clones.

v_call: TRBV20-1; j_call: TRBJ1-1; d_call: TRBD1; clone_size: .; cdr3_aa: CSAREDRLAFF; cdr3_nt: TGCAGTGCTAGGGAGGACAGGTTGGCTTTCTTT
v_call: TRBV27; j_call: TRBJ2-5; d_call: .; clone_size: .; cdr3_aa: CASRPSRAQETQYF; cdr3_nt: TGTGCCAGCAGGCCGAGTAGAGCCCAAGAGACCCAGTACTTC
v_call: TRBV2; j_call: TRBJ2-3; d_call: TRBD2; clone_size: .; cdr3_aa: CASSKGLSMDTQYF; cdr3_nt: TGTGCCAGCAGCAAGGGACTATCCATGGATACGCAGTATTTT
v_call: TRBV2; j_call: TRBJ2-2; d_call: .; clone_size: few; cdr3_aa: CASKGRSNTGELFF; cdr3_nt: TGTGCCAGCAAGGGCAGATCGAACACCGGGGAGCTGTTTTTT
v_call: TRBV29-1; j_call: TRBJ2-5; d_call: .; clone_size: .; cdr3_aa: CSVGRESQETQYF; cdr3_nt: TGCAGCGTTGGTCGGGAAAGCCAAGAGACCCAGTACTTC
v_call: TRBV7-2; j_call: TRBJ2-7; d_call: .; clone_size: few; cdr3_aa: CASSRLIQSYEQYF; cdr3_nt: TGTGCCAGCAGCAGACTGATTCAGAGCTACGAGCAGTACTTC
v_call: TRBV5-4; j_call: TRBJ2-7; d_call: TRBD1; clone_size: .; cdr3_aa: CASSSDREPSYEQYF; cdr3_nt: TGTGCCAGCAGCTCGGACAGGGAGCCTTCCTACGAGCAGTACTTC
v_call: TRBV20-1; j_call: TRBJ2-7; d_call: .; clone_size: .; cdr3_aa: CSGGTSYEQYF; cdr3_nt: TGCAGTGGCGGTACCTCCTACGAGCAGTACTTC
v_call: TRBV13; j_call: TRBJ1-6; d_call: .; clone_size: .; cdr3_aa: CASSLRQENSPLHF; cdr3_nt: TGTGCCAGCAGCTTGCGACAGGAGAATTCACCCCTCCACTTT
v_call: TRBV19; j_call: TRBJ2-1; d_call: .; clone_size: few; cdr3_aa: CASSIDHGRDNEQFF; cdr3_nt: TGTGCCAGTAGTATAGATCATGGCAGGGACAATGAGCAGTTCTTC
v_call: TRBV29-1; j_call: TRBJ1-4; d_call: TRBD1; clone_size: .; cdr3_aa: CSVNQGVGEKLFF; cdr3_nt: TGCAGCGTTAATCAGGGGGTCGGTGAAAAACTGTTTTTT
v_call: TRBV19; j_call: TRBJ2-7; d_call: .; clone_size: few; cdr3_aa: CASSILEGEQYF; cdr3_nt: TGTGCCAGTAGTATTTTGGAGGGCGAGCAGTACTTC
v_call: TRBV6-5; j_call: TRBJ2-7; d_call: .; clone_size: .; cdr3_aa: CASSYYRGSYEQYF; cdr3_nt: TGTGCCAGCAGTTACTACCGAGGGTCCTACGAGCAGTACTTC
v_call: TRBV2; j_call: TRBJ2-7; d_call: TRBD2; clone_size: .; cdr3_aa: CASSPGLAGVYEQYF; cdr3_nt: TGTGCCAGCAGTCCTGGACTAGCGGGAGTCTACGAGCAGTACTTC
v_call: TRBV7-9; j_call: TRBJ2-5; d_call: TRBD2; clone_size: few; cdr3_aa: CASSFGRVGLETQYF; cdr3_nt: TGTGCCAGCAGCTTCGGGAGGGTGGGTTTGGAGACCCAGTACTTC
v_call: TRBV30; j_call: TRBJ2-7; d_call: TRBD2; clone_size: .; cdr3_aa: CAVKGAGGLLAYEQYF; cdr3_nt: TGTGCCGTAAAAGGAGCGGGAGGGTTGTTGGCCTACGAGCAGTACTTC
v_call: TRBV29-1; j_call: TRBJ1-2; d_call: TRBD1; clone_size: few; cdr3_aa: CSVEVGTGYGYTF; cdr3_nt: TGCAGCGTTGAAGTCGGGACAGGCTATGGCTACACCTTC
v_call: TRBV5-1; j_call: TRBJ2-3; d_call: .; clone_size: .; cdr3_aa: CASSLDAGPDTQYF; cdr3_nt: TGCGCCAGCAGCTTGGATGCGGGCCCCGATACGCAGTATTTT
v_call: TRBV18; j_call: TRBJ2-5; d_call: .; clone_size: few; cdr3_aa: CASSPAGGETQYF; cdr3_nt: TGTGCCAGCTCACCGGCGGGCGGGGAGACCCAGTACTTC
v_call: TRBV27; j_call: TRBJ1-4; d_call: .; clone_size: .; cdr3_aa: CASSGIRGVNEKLFF; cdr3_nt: TGTGCCAGCAGTGGGATCAGGGGAGTTAATGAAAAACTGTTTTTT
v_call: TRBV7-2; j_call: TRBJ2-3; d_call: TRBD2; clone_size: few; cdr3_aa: CASSLAGSGGPDTQYF; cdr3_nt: TGTGCCAGCAGCTTAGCTGGTAGCGGGGGCCCAGATACGCAGTATTTT
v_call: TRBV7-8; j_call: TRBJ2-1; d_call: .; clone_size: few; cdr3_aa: CASSIRELLRNEQFF; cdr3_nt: TGTGCCAGCAGCATCCGGGAGCTCCTCCGAAATGAGCAGTTCTTC
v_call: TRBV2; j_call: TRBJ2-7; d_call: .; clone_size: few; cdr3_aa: CASSENRPYEQYF; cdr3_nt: TGTGCCAGCAGTGAAAACCGGCCCTACGAGCAGTACTTC
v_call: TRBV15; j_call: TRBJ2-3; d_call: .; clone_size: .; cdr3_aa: CATSRAARGLRTDTQYF; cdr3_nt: TGTGCCACCAGCAGAGCCGCCAGGGGCCTTAGGACAGATACGCAGTATTTT
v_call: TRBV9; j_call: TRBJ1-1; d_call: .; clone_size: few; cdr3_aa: CASSVRQSNTEAFF; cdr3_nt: TGTGCCAGCAGCGTAAGACAGTCAAACACTGAAGCTTTCTTT
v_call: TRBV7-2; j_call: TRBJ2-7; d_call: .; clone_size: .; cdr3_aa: CASSTQDGSSYEQYF; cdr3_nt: TGTGCCAGCAGCACACAAGACGGGAGCTCCTACGAGCAGTACTTC
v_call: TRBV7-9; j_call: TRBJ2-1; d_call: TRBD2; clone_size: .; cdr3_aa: CASSSVVGLAESYNEQFF; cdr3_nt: TGTGCCAGCAGCTCCGTAGTGGGACTAGCGGAATCCTACAATGAGCAGTTCTTC
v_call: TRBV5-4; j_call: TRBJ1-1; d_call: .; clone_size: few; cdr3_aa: CASSSSPGQRNTEAFF; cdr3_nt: TGTGCCAGCAGCTCATCTCCAGGACAGCGGAACACTGAAGCTTTCTTT
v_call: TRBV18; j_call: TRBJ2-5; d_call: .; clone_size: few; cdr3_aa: CASSPPGQETQYF; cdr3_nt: TGTGCCAGCTCACCGCCAGGACAAGAGACCCAGTACTTC
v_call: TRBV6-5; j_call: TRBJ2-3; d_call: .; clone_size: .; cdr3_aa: CASRTHNTDTQYF; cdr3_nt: TGTGCCAGCAGGACGCACAATACAGATACGCAGTATTTT
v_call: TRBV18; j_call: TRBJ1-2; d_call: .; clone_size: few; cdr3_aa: CASSPAQGYGYTF; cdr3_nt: TGTGCCAGCTCACCGGCACAGGGCTATGGCTACACCTTC
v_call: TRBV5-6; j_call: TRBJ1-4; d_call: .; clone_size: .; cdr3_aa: CASSNPRKTNEKLFF; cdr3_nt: TGTGCCAGCAGCAATCCCCGGAAAACTAATGAAAAACTGTTTTTT
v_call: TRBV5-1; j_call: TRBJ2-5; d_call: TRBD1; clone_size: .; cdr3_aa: CASRRTGQETQYF; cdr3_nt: TGCGCCAGCCGGCGGACAGGGCAAGAGACCCAGTACTTC
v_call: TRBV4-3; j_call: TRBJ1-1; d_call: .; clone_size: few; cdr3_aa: CASSQSKGRTEAFF; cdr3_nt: TGCGCCAGCAGCCAATCAAAGGGCCGTACTGAAGCTTTCTTT
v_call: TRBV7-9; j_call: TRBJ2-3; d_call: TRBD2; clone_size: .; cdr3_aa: CASGKGLAGYTDTQYF; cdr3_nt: TGTGCCAGCGGAAAGGGACTAGCGGGGTACACAGATACGCAGTATTTT
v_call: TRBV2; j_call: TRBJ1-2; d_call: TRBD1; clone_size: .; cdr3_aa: CASSRDRGVYGYTF; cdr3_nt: TGTGCCAGCAGTAGGGACAGGGGAGTCTATGGCTACACCTTC
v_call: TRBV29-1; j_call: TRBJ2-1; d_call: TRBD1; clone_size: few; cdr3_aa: CSVEDRTGKGYNEQFF; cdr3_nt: TGCAGCGTTGAAGATCGGACAGGGAAGGGATACAATGAGCAGTTCTTC
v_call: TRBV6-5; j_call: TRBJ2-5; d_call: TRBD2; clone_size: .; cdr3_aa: CASSGGGETQYF; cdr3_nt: TGTGCCAGCAGTGGGGGGGGAGAGACCCAGTACTTC
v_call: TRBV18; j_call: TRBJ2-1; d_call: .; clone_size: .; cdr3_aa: CASSPRGSENEQFF; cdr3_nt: TGTGCCAGCTCACCACGGGGTAGCGAGAATGAGCAGTTCTTC
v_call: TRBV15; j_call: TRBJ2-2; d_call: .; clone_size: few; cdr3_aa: CATSRERQATGELFF; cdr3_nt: TGTGCCACCAGCAGAGAAAGACAGGCGACCGGGGAGCTGTTTTTT